Below, one TCR beta chain is given with its context. Its target is not known. The DNA ends 3 residues before the CDR3 does, and the rest of the CDR3 is filled in from the germline J gene. These data belong to a study of T cells in women clearing cervical HPV infection. The overall study: No precancer developed; the control's incident HPV16 infection cleared within 12 months.

Findings of the study overall: TRBV6-7 relative abundance averaged roughly 0.1% in cases and approximately 0.15% in controls. It is unknown whether associations predate infection; no effector/memory or HPV-specific sorting.

The junction had 6 bases not matched to a gene; V was cut back by 3 bases and J by 4 bases. From germline, CDR1 is MDHEN and CDR2 SYDVKM. This CDR3 has 15 amino acids. Here immunoSEQ multiplex PCR was the method, and the copy in TCRdb shows in-frame clones only, minus some. The sample table includes under 45,000 clones. This sequence was found in a woman aged 18 to 69 with a cervical HPV16 infection that either progressed to CIN3+ or cleared (not recorded which). The V and J genes are TRBV28 and TRBJ1-2, with 9 positions matching TRBD1. Sequencing used blood buffy coat. Partial CDR3 DNA: TGTGCCAGCAGTTTCGGGACAGGGAATGGCTATGGC. As protein: CASSFGTGNGYG. The full CDR3 sequence reads CASSFGTGNGYGYTF.